Shown below are 30 T cell receptor beta chains from a single sample sequenced in a study of blood T cell repertoires in COVID-19 (dated by TCRdb to 2020 to 2022). Library preparation was by the immunoSEQ multiplex PCR assay. As stored in TCRdb, this immuneACCESS dataset retains in-frame rearrangements with V and J assigned. A fraction of the clones does not appear; measured against another copy, unresolved V genes explain less than half of the discrepancy, and the remainder lacks a known reason. The sample has 20,000 to 30,000 clones on record, more than 75% of them singletons. The leading ten clones occupy about 30% of the sample. The sequencing input was peripheral blood. The receptors stem from a human donor with active COVID-19. The donor label of this sample is uncertain.

The chain is built from TRBV21-1 and TRBJ1-2; TRBD1, the D gene given by the table, was not confirmed from the DNA. TRBV21-1 constitutes a pseudogene. This CDR3 is built from 15 residues. CDR3: CASSKAQTGSVGYTF. DNA of the CDR3: TGTGCCAGCAGCAAAGCCCAGACAGGTTCGGTTGGCTACACCTTC.

The V call is TRBV9, the J call TRBJ2-3, with 15 bases matching TRBD2. In germline, CDR1 is SGDLS, CDR2 YYNGEE. V lost 0 bases and J lost 4; bases outside the gene matches: 12. CDR3 length equals 20 residues. Here the CDR3 DNA reads TGTGCCAGCAGCGTAGTTGGACTAGCGGGGGGGCGTGGTTCGTCAGATACGCAGTATTTT. Its translation: CASSVVGLAGGRGSSDTQYF.

The chain combines TRBV28 with TRBJ1-6; D may be TRBD1 (6 bases). V lost 5 bases, J lost 5 bases, and 7 bases lay in between. The CDR3 totals 13 residues. Germline V CDR1 and CDR2: MDHEN, SYDVKM. The DNA of the CDR3 is TGTGCCAGCAGTGACAGGAATAATTCACCCCTCCACTTT. Translated, it gives CASSDRNNSPLHF.

The count of this clone is one. This chain uses TRBV7-9 with TRBJ2-3; D is uncertain. This CDR3 is 14 amino acids long. In germline, CDR1 is SEHNR, CDR2 FQNEAQ (reference sequence). V dropped 2 bases and J dropped 5 bases, with 11 bases sitting between them. For the CDR3, the DNA is TGTGCCAGCAGCTTACAACAGCTGGGAGATACGCAGTATTTT. It yields the protein CASSLQQLGDTQYF.

The sample holds one count of this clone. The chain has TRBV5-4 and TRBJ2-3; D might be TRBD1 (6 bases). CDR3 length equals 17 residues. Germline CDR1 reads SGHNT; CDR2 reads YYREEE (reference sequence). Between the trimmed V and J ends, which lost 4 bases and 3 bases, there was a span of 21 bases. The CDR3 DNA sequence: TGTGCCAGCAGCGGTGATAACAGGGCCCCTGGGACAGATACGCAGTATTTT. This sequence encodes CASSGDNRAPGTDTQYF.

J is TRBJ1-3 and V is TRBV3-1 (or the pseudogene TRBV3-2), with a possible D match to TRBD1 (5 bases). Germline V gene sequence: CDR1 LGHDT, CDR2 YNNKEL (reference sequence). Trimming left V 3 bases short and J 2 bases short, with 11 bases between. CDR3 length: 15 residues. CDR3 DNA sequence: TGTGCCAGCAGCCATACTCCAGGGACTGGAAACACCATATATTTT. Translation: CASSHTPGTGNTIYF.

V and J are TRBV19 and TRBJ2-5, with a possible D match to TRBD1 (6 bases). Germline loops: CDR1 LNHDA, CDR2 SQIVND (reference sequence). V lost 3 bases, J lost 3 bases, and 17 bases lay in between. The CDR3 runs 16 residues. CDR3 nucleotide sequence: TGTGCCAGTAGTATCATGTCTGGGGGCGGAGAAGAGACCCAGTACTTC. Its translation: CASSIMSGGGEETQYF.

The chain has TRBV6-5 and TRBJ1-2, with D perhaps matching TRBD1 (5 bases). The CDR3 length is 13 residues. With 6 bases removed from V and 4 bases from J, the gap between germline ends came to 12 bases. Germline-derived CDR1 and CDR2 are MNHEY and SVGAGI. The CDR3 coding sequence is TGTGCCAGCAGACGACAGTATCCCTATGGCTACACCTTC. Its translation is CASRRQYPYGYTF.

The chain is built from TRBV7-6 and TRBJ2-1; 10 positions agree with TRBD2. CDR3 size: 15 residues. The V gene's germline CDR1 is SGHVS and CDR2 FNYEAQ. With 3 bases clipped from V and 4 bases from J, the junction kept 3 bases outside the gene matches. The CDR3 here is CASSFGLAEYNEQFF. The DNA of the CDR3 is TGTGCCAGCAGCTTCGGACTAGCGGAATACAATGAGCAGTTCTTC.

CDR3 sequence reads: CSVRDYPNKSYNEQFF. In DNA, the CDR3 is TGCAGCGTTCGCGACTACCCGAACAAATCCTACAATGAGCAGTTCTTC. The rearrangement uses TRBV29-1 and TRBJ2-1, with D possibly matching TRBD2 (5 bases). V was cut by 5 bases and J by 1 base, with 18 bases left in between. There are 16 residues in the CDR3. Germline V CDR1 and CDR2: SQVTM, ANQGSEA.

The V call is TRBV7-2, the J call TRBJ2-7; 7 bases are a match to TRBD2. CDR3 length: 15 residues. V trimming: 3 bases; J trimming: 1 base; junction bases outside the gene matches: 6. The germline CDR1 and CDR2 sequences are SGHTA and FQGNSA. The CDR3, as DNA: TGTGCCAGCAGCTTGGGCGGGAGTTTTTCCTACGAGCAGTACTTC. This translates into CASSLGGSFSYEQYF.

This sequence joins TRBV11-2 and TRBJ2-4, with D unresolved. CDR1 and CDR2 from the germline V gene are SGHAT and FQNNGV. With 0 bases removed from V and 0 bases from J, the gap between germline ends came to 3 bases. This CDR3 region has 14 residues. CDR3 residues: CASSLDVAKNIQYF. The CDR3 nucleotides are TGTGCCAGCAGCTTAGACGTAGCCAAAAACATTCAGTACTTC.

This sequence joins TRBV7-9 and TRBJ2-3; tentative D call: TRBD2 (5 bases). The germline V gene has CDR1 SEHNR and CDR2 FQNEAQ (reference sequence). The CDR3 has 15 amino acids. Trimming removed 5 bases from V and 0 bases from J, with 12 bases in between. DNA of the CDR3: TGTGCCAGCAGCATGAGCGGTTCTAGCACAGATACGCAGTATTTT. Its translation is CASSMSGSSTDTQYF.

This clone was found a few times. Distinct nucleotide sequences in the sample also encode this CDR3. The chain recombines TRBV29-1 with TRBJ1-5; perhaps TRBD1 as D (5 bases). Germline CDR1 is SQVTM and CDR2 is ANQGSEA. The CDR3 is 13 residues long. Trimming removed 4 bases at V and 4 bases at J, with 11 bases between. The CDR3 here is CSVALGVNQPQHF. The CDR3 DNA reads as TGCAGCGTTGCCCTAGGGGTTAATCAGCCCCAGCATTTT.

This clone was recorded only once. The gene calls are TRBV4-1 and TRBJ2-7; D is perhaps TRBD2 (6 bases). The V end lost 0 bases, the J end lost 6 bases, and 9 bases lay between the germline ends. Germline V CDR1 and CDR2: MGHRA, YSYEKL. The CDR3 runs to 13 residues. CDR3 nucleotide sequence: TGCGCCAGCAGCCAAGAGCGGGGTTTCGAGCAGTACTTC. Its protein is CASSQERGFEQYF.

The V gene is TRBV6-2 or TRBV6-3, the J gene TRBJ2-1; TRBD2 matches at 9 bases. The CDR3 runs 16 residues. Germline V lookup: CDR1 MNHEY, CDR2 SVGEGT. Unmatched junction bases numbered 9, after V lost 2 bases and J lost 7 bases. This CDR3 reads CASSYPWRGGRNEQFF. CDR3 coding DNA: TGTGCCAGCAGTTACCCATGGCGGGGGGGCAGGAATGAGCAGTTCTTC.

This clone was counted a single time. This chain links TRBV4-1 with TRBJ1-1, with 11 bases that match TRBD1. The CDR3 is made up of 15 amino acids. The V gene's germline CDR1 is MGHRA and CDR2 YSYEKL. V shed 5 bases, J shed 4 bases, and the junction held 6 bases outside the gene matches. CDR3 region: CASSKGQGVFTEAFF. The DNA for the CDR3 is TGCGCCAGCAGCAAGGGACAGGGGGTTTTCACTGAAGCTTTCTTT.

The rearrangement links TRBV9 to TRBJ1-6; D call uncertain. Per the germline V gene, CDR1 is SGDLS and CDR2 is YYNGEE. The CDR3 covers 16 residues. V lost 0 bases and J lost 7, with 14 bases in between. CDR3 coding DNA: TGTGCCAGCAGCGTAGGGGATCCGACGGGGAATTCACCCCTCCACTTT. This encodes CASSVGDPTGNSPLHF.

The rearrangement links TRBV5-8 to TRBJ2-4, with TRBD2 as a possible D gene (7 bases). The CDR3 is 15 residues long. From germline, CDR1 is SGHTS and CDR2 YDEGEE. V lost 2 bases and J lost 2, with 11 bases in between. The CDR3 nucleotides are TGTGCCAGCAGCTTAGGGGGGGCGCCCAAAAACATTCAGTACTTC. It codes for CASSLGGAPKNIQYF.

This clone showed up just once. This chain joins TRBV29-1 and TRBJ1-1; D is ambiguous. CDR1 is SQVTM and CDR2 is ANQGSEA in the germline V gene. The V end was cut by 4 bases, the J end by 0 bases, with 9 bases between. The CDR3 is 13 amino acids. The CDR3 nucleotides are TGCAGCGTTGTAGGAGAGTTGAACACTGAAGCTTTCTTT. Residues: CSVVGELNTEAFF.

The V call is TRBV9, the J call TRBJ1-3; 7 positions match TRBD1. CDR3 length: 13 amino acids. CDR1 is SGDLS and CDR2 is YYNGEE in the germline V gene. Losses at the gene ends were 3 bases for V and 3 bases for J; bases not matched to a gene: 0. The CDR3 nucleotides read TGTGCCAGCAGCGGGACAGGTGGAAACACCATATATTTT. It encodes CASSGTGGNTIYF.

The chain has TRBV4-1 and TRBJ1-4; possibly TRBD1 for D (5 bases). The CDR3 length is 16 residues. With 2 bases removed from V and 7 bases from J, the gap between germline ends came to 17 bases. Per the germline V gene, CDR1 is MGHRA and CDR2 is YSYEKL. Here the CDR3 reads CASSQWGGAGFEKLFF. The CDR3 bases are TGCGCCAGCAGCCAATGGGGTGGGGCAGGGTTTGAAAAACTGTTTTTT.

The V gene is TRBV27, the J gene TRBJ1-6; 8 bases agree with TRBD1. Germline CDR1 reads MNHEY; CDR2 reads SMNVEV (reference sequence). This CDR3 comprises 14 residues. The trim removed 1 base at V and 9 bases at J, leaving 2 bases unmatched. In DNA form, the CDR3 reads TGTGCCAGCAGTTTATACACAGGGGGTTCACCCCTCCACTTT. This translates into CASSLYTGGSPLHF.

This clone was seen just once. The genes are TRBV28 and TRBJ2-1, with 7 bases matching TRBD2. V was pared by 4 bases and J by 7 bases, with 16 bases of the junction left unmatched. This CDR3 is 17 amino acids long. CDR1 and CDR2 from the germline V gene are MDHEN and SYDVKM. The DNA of the CDR3 is TGTGCCAGCAGTTCGCAGCGGGACCCGAGGTTTAGGAATGAGCAGTTCTTC. Translation: CASSSQRDPRFRNEQFF. The whole variable domain, remainder taken from reference TRBV28 and TRBJ2-1, is DVKVTQSSRYLVKRTGEKVFLECVQDMDHENMFWYRQDPGLGLRLIYFSYDVKMKEKGDIPEGYSVSREKKERFSLILESASTNQTSMYLCASSSQRDPRFRNEQFFGPGTRLTVL.

This chain joins TRBV30 and TRBJ1-1; D may be TRBD1 (5 bases). Germline CDR1 reads GTSNPN; CDR2 reads SVGIG (reference sequence). The CDR3 consists of 14 residues. The V and J ends lost 2 bases and 1 base respectively, with 11 bases between them. CDR3 coding DNA: TGTGCCTGGAGTCGGGGGGAGGGGAACACTGAAGCTTTCTTT. It is translated as CAWSRGEGNTEAFF.

The CDR3 sequence: CASSQDRAIAGGAWQYF. DNA for the CDR3: TGTGCCAGCAGCCAAGATAGGGCCATTGCGGGAGGGGCCTGGCAGTACTTC. V gene TRBV3-1 (or the pseudogene TRBV3-2) combines with J gene TRBJ2-7, with 9 bases aligning to TRBD2. The germline gives CDR1 LGHDT, CDR2 YNNKEL (reference sequence). V was clipped by 0 bases and J by 9 bases; unmatched bases: 15. The CDR3 sequence is 17 residues long.

This clone was seen only once. The rearrangement links TRBV11-3 to TRBJ2-3; D not resolved. V dropped 5 bases and J dropped 1 base, with 16 bases sitting between them. CDR1 is SGHNT and CDR2 is YENEEA in the germline V gene. The CDR3 has 16 amino acids. CDR3 DNA sequence: TGTGCCAGCAGCCCCCTCCCCGACATCCGCACAGATACGCAGTATTTT. It codes for CASSPLPDIRTDTQYF. Variable domain in full (rest from reference TRBV11-3 and TRBJ2-3): EAGVVQSPRYKIIEKKQPVAFWCNPISGHNTLYWYLQNLGQGPELLIRYENEEAVDDSQLPKDRFSAERLKGVDSTLKIQPAELGDSAVYLCASSPLPDIRTDTQYFGPGTRLTVL.

The rearrangement uses TRBV10-3 and TRBJ2-1; a possible D gene is TRBD2 (5 bases). V shed 3 bases and J shed 1 base, with 10 bases lying between them. Germline V CDR1 and CDR2: ENHRY, SYGVKD. The CDR3 covers 15 residues. The CDR3 nucleotides are TGTGCCATCAGTGAAGGAGGACCATCCTACAATGAGCAGTTCTTC. Its translation: CAISEGGPSYNEQFF.

CDR3 sequence (DNA): TGTGCCAGCAGCTTTCGACTCTGGGGGGGTGCTGAAGCTTTCTTT. It yields the protein CASSFRLWGGAEAFF. The chain uses TRBV3-1 (or the pseudogene TRBV3-2) and TRBJ1-1; D possibly corresponds to TRBD1 (5 bases). Trimming shortened V by 5 bases and J by 6 bases, and 19 bases separated the two germline ends. This CDR3 spans 15 amino acids. The germline V gene encodes CDR1 LGHDT and CDR2 YNNKEL (reference sequence).

The gene calls are TRBV29-1 and TRBJ2-4, with 7 nucleotides matching TRBD1. This CDR3 is built from 14 residues. Germline V gene data show CDR1 as SQVTM and CDR2 as ANQGSEA. J was trimmed by 3 bases and V by 2 bases; bases with no gene match: 4. The chain's CDR3 is CSVEQGGGKNIQYF. CDR3 nucleotide sequence: TGCAGCGTTGAACAAGGGGGCGGCAAAAACATTCAGTACTTC.